A selection of T cell receptor beta chains follows, all from one sample in a study of Graves' ophthalmopathy and Graves' hyperthyroidism. TCRdb re-called the multiplex PCR reads through MiXCR, storing one row per CDR3 protein. The sample records 900,000 to 1,200,000 distinct CDR3 sequences, around a third being singletons. Sequencing input: peripheral blood or thyroid tissue (not recorded which). Receptor source: an adult man with Graves' hyperthyroidism. Both conserved end residues are part of each CDR3. D genes are given only for firm matches. Rows give clone size only sometimes, using once, few, many, or a class for an expanded clone.

TRBJ2-5,many,-,17,TRBV11-2,TGTGCCAGCAGCTTTCGGGTCGGCAGCGGGTACCAAGAGACCCAGTACTTC,CASSFRVGSGYQETQYF
TRBJ1-6,-,TRBD1,14,TRBV25-1,TGTGCCAGCGTTTCAGGGGGCCATAATTCACCCCTCCACTTT,CASVSGGHNSPLHF
TRBJ2-7,many,-,13,TRBV10-3,TGTGCCATCAGTTCTGGGGATCCCTACGAGCAGTACTTC,CAISSGDPYEQYF
TRBJ2-7,few,-,15,TRBV4-3,TGCGCCAGCAGCCAAGATAACGTACTAGCCTACGAGCAGTACTTC,CASSQDNVLAYEQYF
TRBJ2-6,few,TRBD1,18,TRBV7-8,TGTGCCAGCAGCTACGGCAGGGGGCCGAGCTCTGGGGCCAACGTCCTGACTTTC,CASSYGRGPSSGANVLTF
TRBJ1-2,many,-,13,TRBV7-8,TGTGCCAGCAGCTTCTCAGGGGAGCGTGGCTACACCTTC,CASSFSGERGYTF
TRBJ1-1,-,-,13,TRBV29-1,TGCAGCGTTGCGGGGGGTTGGGGCACTGAAGCTTTCTTT,CSVAGGWGTEAFF
TRBJ1-2,-,-,14,TRBV12-3/TRBV12-4,TGTGCCAGCAGTCCCCGGGGAGGAAACTATGGCCACACCTTC,CASSPRGGNYGHTF
TRBJ2-5,-,TRBD1,16,TRBV5-1,TGCGCCAGCAGCTTTCCGCTCGGACAGGGAACAGAGACCCAGTACTTC,CASSFPLGQGTETQYF
TRBJ1-6,many,-,14,TRBV11-2,TGTGCCAGCAGCTTACCAGGGTACAATTCACCCCTCCACTTT,CASSLPGYNSPLHF